This T cell receptor (beta chain) was observed in a study of blood T cells in healthy people across ages. V dropped 11 bases and J dropped 5; count of bases not matched to a gene: 9. The germline V gene has CDR1 ENHRY and CDR2 SYGVKD. This CDR3 contains 13 residues. As regards this clonotype: This may be a read error, as it is one base from a much larger clone.

Next came a second PCR, run for roughly 7 to 12 cycles, which used a sample-barcoded 5' primer along with a J-beta primer mix. TCRdb redid the calling of the 5' RACE reads with MiXCR, one entry per CDR3 protein. The sample contains 650,000 or so distinct CDR3 sequences, around 52% of which appear only once. This clonotype was sampled from a woman older than 75 in good health. The J gene is TRBJ2-5, the V gene TRBV10-3; 9 bases are shared with TRBD1. Sample: blood. CDR3 in amino acids: CAVKQGAMETQYF. For the CDR3, the DNA is TGTGCCGTCAAACAGGGGGCAATGGAGACCCAGTACTTC.